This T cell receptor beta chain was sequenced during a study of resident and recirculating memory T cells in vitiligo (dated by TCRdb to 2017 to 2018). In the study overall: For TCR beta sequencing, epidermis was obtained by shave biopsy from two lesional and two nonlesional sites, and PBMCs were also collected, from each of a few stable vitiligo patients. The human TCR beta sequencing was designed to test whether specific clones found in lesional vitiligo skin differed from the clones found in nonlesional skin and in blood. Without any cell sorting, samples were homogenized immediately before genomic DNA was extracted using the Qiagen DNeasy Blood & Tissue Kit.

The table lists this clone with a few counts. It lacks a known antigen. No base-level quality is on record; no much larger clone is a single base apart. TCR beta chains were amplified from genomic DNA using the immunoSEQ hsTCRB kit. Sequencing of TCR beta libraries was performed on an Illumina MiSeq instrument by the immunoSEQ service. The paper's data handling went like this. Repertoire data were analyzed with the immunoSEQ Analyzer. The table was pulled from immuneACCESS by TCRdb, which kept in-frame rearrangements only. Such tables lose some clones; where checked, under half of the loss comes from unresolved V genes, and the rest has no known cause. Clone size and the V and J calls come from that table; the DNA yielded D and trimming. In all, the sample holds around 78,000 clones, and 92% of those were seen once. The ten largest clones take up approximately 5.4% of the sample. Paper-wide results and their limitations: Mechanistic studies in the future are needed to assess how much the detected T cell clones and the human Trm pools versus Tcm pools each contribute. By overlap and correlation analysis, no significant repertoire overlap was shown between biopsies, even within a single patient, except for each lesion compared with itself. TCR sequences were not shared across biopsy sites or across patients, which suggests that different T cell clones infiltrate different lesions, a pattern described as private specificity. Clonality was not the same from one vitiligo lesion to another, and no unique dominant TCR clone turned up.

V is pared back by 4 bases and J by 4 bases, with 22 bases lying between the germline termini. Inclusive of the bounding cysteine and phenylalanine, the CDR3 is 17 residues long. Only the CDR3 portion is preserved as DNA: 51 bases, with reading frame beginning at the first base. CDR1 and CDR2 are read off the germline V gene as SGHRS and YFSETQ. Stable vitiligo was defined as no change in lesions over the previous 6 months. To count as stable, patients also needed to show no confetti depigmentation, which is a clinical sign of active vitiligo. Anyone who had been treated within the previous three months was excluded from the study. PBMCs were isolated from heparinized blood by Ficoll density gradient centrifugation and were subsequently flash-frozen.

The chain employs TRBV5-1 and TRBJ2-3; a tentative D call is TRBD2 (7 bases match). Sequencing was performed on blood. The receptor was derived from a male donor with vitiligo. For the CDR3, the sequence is CASSLGPPGGGADTQYF. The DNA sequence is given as TGCGCCAGCAGCCTAGGACCCCCGGGGGGCGGGGCAGATACGCAGTATTTT.